These 6 T cell receptor beta chains originate from one sample sequenced in a study of blood T cell repertoires in COVID-19. This table comes from immunoSEQ multiplex PCR, and its TCRdb copy is limited to in-frame clones, with some not included. The table lists about 190,000 clones, around 80% of them singletons. Sequenced input: peripheral blood. The receptors stem from a woman between 50 and 59 years old with acute or convalescent COVID-19.

The rearrangement joins TRBV7-9 to TRBJ1-2; the D is unclear. V lost 3 bases and J 1 base, leaving 9 bases between the germline ends. Germline CDR1 and CDR2: SEHNR and FQNEAQ (reference sequence). CDR3 size: 14 residues. CDR3 protein: CASSLHRFNYGYTF. The CDR3 DNA reads TGTGCCAGCAGCTTGCACAGATTTAACTATGGCTACACCTTC.

Only one count was recorded for this clone. The chain couples TRBV27 to TRBJ2-3; D may be TRBD1 (5 bases). The CDR3 has 14 amino acids. The ends were cut back, 6 bases at V and 4 bases at J, with 14 bases in the middle. The germline V gene encodes CDR1 MNHEY and CDR2 SMNVEV (reference sequence). The CDR3 nucleotides read TGTGCCAGCAGCTCCTCAGGGTTCGCAGATACGCAGTATTTT. Amino acid sequence: CASSSSGFADTQYF.

The rearrangement uses TRBV19 and TRBJ1-1; D unresolved. CDR3 size: 15 residues. Trimming removed 5 bases from V and 0 bases from J, with 13 bases in between. The germline V gene encodes CDR1 LNHDA and CDR2 SQIVND (reference sequence). In DNA, the CDR3 is TGTGCCAGTAGTCTCGACCAGGCCATGAACACTGAAGCTTTCTTT. It is translated as CASSLDQAMNTEAFF.

This clone was picked up a small number of times. The chain couples TRBV2 to TRBJ1-1; a weak D match, TRBD1 (6 bases). The germline V and J ends were trimmed by 5 bases and 4 bases, with 14 bases remaining between them. Germline CDR1 reads SNHLY; CDR2 reads FYNNEI. The CDR3 has 14 amino acids. The CDR3 loop is CASSLQGPTTEAFF. The CDR3 DNA reads TGTGCCAGCAGTCTACAGGGTCCGACCACTGAAGCTTTCTTT.

The V gene is TRBV2, the J gene TRBJ2-3; 7 positions match TRBD2. The CDR3 consists of 14 residues. V was clipped by 5 bases and J by 1 base; unmatched bases: 3. The germline V gene encodes CDR1 SNHLY and CDR2 FYNNEI. The CDR3 DNA reads as TGTGCCAGCAGTTCTAGCGGACGCACAGATACGCAGTATTTT. This encodes CASSSSGRTDTQYF.

The chain employs TRBV15 and TRBJ1-4; 10 nucleotides line up with TRBD1. With V trimmed by 5 bases and J by 3 bases, 9 bases remained unmatched. This CDR3 is 17 amino acids long. Germline V CDR1 and CDR2: LNHNV, YYDKDF (reference sequence). The CDR3 DNA is TGTGCCACCAGCCGGGACAGGGGAAGTAGTGCTAATGAAAAACTGTTTTTT. Its translation is CATSRDRGSSANEKLFF.